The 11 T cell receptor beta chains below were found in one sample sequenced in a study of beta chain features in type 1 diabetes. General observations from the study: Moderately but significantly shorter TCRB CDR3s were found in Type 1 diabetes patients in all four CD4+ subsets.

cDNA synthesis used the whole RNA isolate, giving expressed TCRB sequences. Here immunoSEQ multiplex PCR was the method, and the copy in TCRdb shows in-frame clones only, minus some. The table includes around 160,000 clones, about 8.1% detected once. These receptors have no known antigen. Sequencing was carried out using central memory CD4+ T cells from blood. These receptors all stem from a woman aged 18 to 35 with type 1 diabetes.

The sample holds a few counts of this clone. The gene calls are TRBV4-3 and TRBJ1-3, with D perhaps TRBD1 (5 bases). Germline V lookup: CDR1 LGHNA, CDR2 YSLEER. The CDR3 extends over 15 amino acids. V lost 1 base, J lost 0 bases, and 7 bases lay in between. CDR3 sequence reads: CASSQGRASGNTIYF. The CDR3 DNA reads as TGCGCCAGCAGCCAAGGCAGGGCCTCTGGAAACACCATATATTTT.

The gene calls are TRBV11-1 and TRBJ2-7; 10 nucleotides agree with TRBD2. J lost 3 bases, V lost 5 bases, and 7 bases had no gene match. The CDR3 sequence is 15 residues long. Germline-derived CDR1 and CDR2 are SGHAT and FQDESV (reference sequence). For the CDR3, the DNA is TGTGCCAGCAGCCCCCCTAGCGGGAGTTACTACGAGCAGTACTTC. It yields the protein CASSPPSGSYYEQYF.

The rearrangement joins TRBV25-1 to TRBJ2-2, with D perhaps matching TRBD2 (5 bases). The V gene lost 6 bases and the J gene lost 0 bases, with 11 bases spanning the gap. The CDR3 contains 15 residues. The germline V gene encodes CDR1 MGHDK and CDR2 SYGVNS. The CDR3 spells CASRESGANTGELFF. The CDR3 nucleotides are TGTGCCAGCAGGGAAAGCGGTGCGAACACCGGGGAGCTGTTTTTT.

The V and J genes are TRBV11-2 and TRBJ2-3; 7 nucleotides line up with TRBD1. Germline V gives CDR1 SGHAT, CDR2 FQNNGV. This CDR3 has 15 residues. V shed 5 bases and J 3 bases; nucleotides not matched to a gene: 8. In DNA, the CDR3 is TGTGCCAGCAGCCTTCGACAGGGTTGGACAGATACGCAGTATTTT. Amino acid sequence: CASSLRQGWTDTQYF.

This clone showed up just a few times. The CDR3 region is CATSLNEQFF. The CDR3 DNA reads TGTGCAACGAGCCTGAATGAGCAGTTCTTC. The rearrangement links TRBV28 to TRBJ2-1; D not resolved. There are 10 residues in the CDR3. Germline V CDR1 and CDR2: MDHEN, SYDVKM.

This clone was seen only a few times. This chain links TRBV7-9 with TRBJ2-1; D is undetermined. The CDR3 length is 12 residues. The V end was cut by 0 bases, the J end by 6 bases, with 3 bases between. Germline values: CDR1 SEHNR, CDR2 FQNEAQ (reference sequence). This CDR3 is CASSLASNEQFF. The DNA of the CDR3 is TGTGCCAGCAGCTTAGCCTCCAATGAGCAGTTCTTC.

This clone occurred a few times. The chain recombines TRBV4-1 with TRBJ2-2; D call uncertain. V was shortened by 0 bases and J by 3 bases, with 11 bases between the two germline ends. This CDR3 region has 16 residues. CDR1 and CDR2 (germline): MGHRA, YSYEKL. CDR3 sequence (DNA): TGCGCCAGCAGCCAAGAGGGTTATGAGGACACCGGGGAGCTGTTTTTT. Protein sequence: CASSQEGYEDTGELFF.

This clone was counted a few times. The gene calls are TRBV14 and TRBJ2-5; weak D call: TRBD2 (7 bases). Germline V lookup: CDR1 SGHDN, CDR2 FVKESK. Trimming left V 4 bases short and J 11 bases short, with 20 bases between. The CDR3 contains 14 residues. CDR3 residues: CASSPLGGAGSQYF. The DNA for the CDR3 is TGTGCCAGCAGCCCTTTGGGGGGGGCCGGTTCACAGTACTTC.

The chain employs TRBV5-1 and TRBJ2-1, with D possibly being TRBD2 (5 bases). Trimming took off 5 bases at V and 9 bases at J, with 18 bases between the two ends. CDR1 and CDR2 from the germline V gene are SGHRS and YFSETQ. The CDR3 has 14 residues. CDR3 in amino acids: CASRASSGLGEQFF. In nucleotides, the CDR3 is TGCGCCAGCAGGGCTAGCTCTGGCTTGGGTGAGCAGTTCTTC.

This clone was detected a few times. The CDR3 bases are TGTGCCAGCAGCCCTCGACAGGGGGAAGAGACCCAGTACTTC. As protein: CASSPRQGEETQYF. J is TRBJ2-5 and V is TRBV5-4, with 9 bases aligning to TRBD1. The junction had 4 bases not matched to a gene; V was cut back by 4 bases and J by 3 bases. CDR3 size: 14 residues. Germline CDR1 SGHNT, CDR2 YYREEE (reference sequence).

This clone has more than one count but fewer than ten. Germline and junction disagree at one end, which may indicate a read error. The CDR3 DNA reads as TGTGCCAGCAGCCCCCGGGGCACCTTGAGGGAGGACTTC. It specifies CASSPRGTLREDF. The rearrangement joins TRBV5-4 to TRBJ2-7, with TRBD2 as a possible D gene (6 bases). The germline V gene encodes CDR1 SGHNT and CDR2 YYREEE (reference sequence). This CDR3 comprises 13 residues.